The 28 T cell receptor beta chains below all came from one sample that was sequenced in a study of shared clonotypes between healthy human individuals. Assay used: immunoSEQ multiplex PCR; TCRdb lists only in-frame clones, some missing. The sample lists under 2,000,000 clones, over 85% occurring once. The naive CD8 fraction comprised CD45RO-negative cells positively selected for CCR7 and excluded terminally differentiated effector memory CD45RA+ cells. Sequenced: naive CD8+ T cells sorted from blood. The receptors here all came from a young man in good health.

This chain connects TRBV7-6 to TRBJ2-1; perhaps TRBD2 as D (5 bases). V gave up 1 base and J gave up 5 bases, with 12 bases separating them. The CDR3 totals 15 residues. Looked up from germline, CDR1 is SGHVS and CDR2 is FNYEAQ. The CDR3 region is CASSLGPGENNEQFF. In nucleotides, the CDR3 is TGTGCCAGCAGCTTAGGGCCTGGGGAGAACAATGAGCAGTTCTTC.

The chain combines TRBV7-9 with TRBJ2-1; 12 bases are a match to TRBD2. CDR1 and CDR2 (germline): SEHNR, FQNEAQ (reference sequence). The trim removed 2 bases at V and 6 bases at J, leaving 8 bases unmatched. The CDR3 consists of 17 residues. CDR3 nucleotide sequence: TGTGCCAGCAGCTTACCACCGGGACTAGCGGGTGGCAATGAGCAGTTCTTC. Translated: CASSLPPGLAGGNEQFF.

V gene TRBV7-8 combines with J gene TRBJ2-3; the D call may be TRBD1 or TRBD2 (6 bases each). This CDR3 is 15 amino acids long. Trimming shortened V by 3 bases and J by 2 bases, and 12 bases separated the two germline ends. Per the germline V gene, CDR1 is SGHVS and CDR2 is FQNEAQ. DNA of the CDR3: TGTGCCAGCAGCTTTAGGGGGGCCTACACAGATACGCAGTATTTT. This translates into CASSFRGAYTDTQYF.

This chain uses TRBV13 with TRBJ1-6; no firm D call. Trimming left V 4 bases short and J 0 bases short, with 10 bases between. The CDR3 is 16 residues long. Per the germline V gene, CDR1 is PRHDT and CDR2 is FYEKMQ (reference sequence). The CDR3 spells CASSWTGSSYNSPLHF. The DNA of the CDR3 is TGTGCCAGCAGCTGGACCGGGAGCTCCTATAATTCACCCCTCCACTTT.

The chain links TRBV7-9 to TRBJ2-7, with TRBD1 matching over 9 bases. The CDR3 is 14 residues long. The germline V gene has CDR1 SEHNR and CDR2 FQNEAQ (reference sequence). J gave up 5 bases and V 3 bases, and 5 bases lay outside the gene matches. CDR3 sequence: CASSFATGGNEQYF. CDR3 nucleotide sequence: TGTGCCAGCAGCTTCGCGACAGGGGGTAACGAGCAGTACTTC.

The chain recombines TRBV9 with TRBJ2-5; TRBD1 or TRBD2 may be the D gene (5 bases each). V shed 1 base and J shed 4 bases, with 14 bases lying between them. The germline V gene encodes CDR1 SGDLS and CDR2 YYNGEE. This CDR3 contains 15 residues. CDR3 sequence: CASSVLEGRGETQYF. The CDR3 DNA sequence: TGTGCCAGCAGCGTATTAGAGGGGCGTGGAGAGACCCAGTACTTC.

Points on this clone: This CDR3 is also generated by other DNA sequences in the sample. This chain connects TRBV6-1 to TRBJ1-6; D may be TRBD1 (5 bases). This CDR3 contains 14 residues. V lost 3 bases, J lost 8 bases, and 11 bases lay in between. Germline V CDR1 and CDR2: MNHNS, SASEGT. This CDR3 is CASSDTGAYSPLHF. The CDR3 region has the DNA TGTGCCAGCAGTGACACAGGTGCCTATTCACCCCTCCACTTT.

The CDR3 DNA follows: TGTGCCAGCAGCCCCGGCCTGGGTGGCTACACCTTC. Amino acids: CASSPGLGGYTF. The chain carries TRBV7-3 and TRBJ1-2; D remains ambiguous. V lost 5 bases and J 7 bases, leaving 11 bases between the germline ends. In germline, CDR1 is SGHTA, CDR2 FQGTGA. This CDR3 comprises 12 residues.

The chain combines TRBV5-6 with TRBJ2-7; 11 bases agree with TRBD1. Germline V lookup: CDR1 SGHDT, CDR2 YYEEEE. CDR3 length: 15 amino acids. Trimming removed 0 bases from V and 3 bases from J; junction bases left unmatched: 2. This CDR3 is CASSLAGQGVYEQYF. Written as DNA, the CDR3 is TGTGCCAGCAGCTTGGCGGGACAGGGGGTCTACGAGCAGTACTTC.

The chain combines TRBV7-9 with TRBJ1-4, with 9 bases fitting TRBD1. The V gene end was trimmed by 6 bases and the J gene end by 4 bases; junction bases not matched to a gene: 6. CDR1 is SEHNR, CDR2 FQNEAQ, per germline (reference sequence). The CDR3 sequence is 15 residues long. The CDR3 here is CASSTGTGFNEKLFF. The CDR3, as DNA: TGTGCCAGCAGTACCGGGACAGGGTTTAATGAAAAACTGTTTTTT.

The rearrangement uses TRBV27 and TRBJ2-7, with 9 positions matching TRBD2. The CDR3 spans 14 residues. The germline CDR1 and CDR2 sequences are MNHEY and SMNVEV (reference sequence). V shed 6 bases and J 2 bases; nucleotides not matched to a gene: 5. CDR3 amino acids: CASRWLAGPYEQYF. Here the CDR3 DNA reads TGTGCCAGCAGATGGCTAGCGGGACCCTACGAGCAGTACTTC.

The chain uses TRBV7-2 and TRBJ2-5; the match to TRBD2 covers 9 bases. The germline gives CDR1 SGHTA, CDR2 FQGNSA. There are 16 residues in the CDR3. V lost 2 bases to trimming and J lost 2 bases; unmatched junction nucleotides: 6. The CDR3 bases are TGTGCCAGCAGCTTAATGACTAGCGGATTACAAGAGACCCAGTACTTC. This translates into CASSLMTSGLQETQYF.

Regarding this clone: The identical CDR3 is also encoded by other nucleotide sequences in the sample. The genes are TRBV7-9 and TRBJ2-3; no definite D call. Germline assignment: CDR1 SEHNR and CDR2 FQNEAQ (reference sequence). Trimming took off 5 bases at V and 5 bases at J, with 8 bases between the two ends. The CDR3 runs to 12 residues. In nucleotides, the CDR3 is TGTGCCAGCAGCCAAACAGAAGATACGCAGTATTTT. This sequence encodes CASSQTEDTQYF.

The chain uses TRBV19 and TRBJ2-7; D is perhaps TRBD1 or TRBD2 (5 bases each). The CDR3 runs to 12 residues. V lost 5 bases to trimming and J lost 3 bases, with 8 bases between them. Germline V CDR1 and CDR2: LNHDA, SQIVND (reference sequence). CDR3 residues: CASSEGNYEQYF. The CDR3 DNA follows: TGTGCCAGTAGTGAGGGGAACTACGAGCAGTACTTC.

The gene calls are TRBV28 and TRBJ2-2; 11 bases align to TRBD2. This CDR3 is built from 18 residues. CDR1 is MDHEN and CDR2 is SYDVKM in the germline V gene. J was trimmed by 4 bases and V by 5 bases; bases with no gene match: 12. The CDR3 reads CASSLPGLAGGTTGELFF. The CDR3 DNA is TGTGCCAGCAGTCTTCCGGGGCTAGCGGGGGGAACCACCGGGGAGCTGTTTTTT.

The chain joins TRBV29-1 to TRBJ1-1, with a possible D match to TRBD1 (5 bases). The CDR3 runs to 13 residues. Germline V gene lookup returns CDR1 SQVTM and CDR2 ANQGSEA. V gave up 0 bases and J gave up 6 bases, with 11 bases separating them. Here the CDR3 DNA reads TGCAGCGTTGAAGATAATGGGGGTTCTGAAGCTTTCTTT. Amino acid sequence: CSVEDNGGSEAFF.

On this clone itself: Other DNA variants within this sample encode the same CDR3. The rearrangement uses TRBV10-2 and TRBJ2-7; no firm D call. The germline gives CDR1 WSHSY, CDR2 SAAADI. The V and J ends lost 4 bases and 6 bases respectively, with 7 bases between them. This CDR3 contains 11 residues. The CDR3 protein is CASSAGGEQYF. CDR3 DNA: TGCGCCAGCAGTGCGGGCGGCGAGCAGTACTTC.

The chain links TRBV4-1 to TRBJ2-3; D is undetermined. This CDR3 is built from 14 residues. The V end lost 1 base, the J end lost 0 bases, and 5 bases lay between the germline ends. Germline CDR1 and CDR2: MGHRA and YSYEKL. CDR3 nucleotide sequence: TGCGCCAGCAGCCAAGGCGCTAGCACAGATACGCAGTATTTT. It translates to CASSQGASTDTQYF.

This sequence joins TRBV19 and TRBJ1-1; TRBD1 aligns across 8 bases. CDR3 size: 15 residues. V trimming: 0 bases; J trimming: 1 base; junction bases outside the gene matches: 1. Germline V gene data show CDR1 as LNHDA and CDR2 as SQIVND (reference sequence). CDR3 bases: TGTGCCAGTAGTATAGATCAGGGGGCGAACACTGAAGCTTTCTTT. This codes for CASSIDQGANTEAFF.

The chain uses TRBV4-1 and TRBJ2-7; possible D gene TRBD1, 6 bases. Germline assignment: CDR1 MGHRA and CDR2 YSYEKL. This CDR3 has 13 amino acids. V dropped 4 bases and J dropped 3 bases, with 10 bases sitting between them. CDR3 sequence reads: CASSRLQGYEQYF. In nucleotides, the CDR3 is TGCGCCAGCAGCCGGTTACAGGGCTACGAGCAGTACTTC.

The rearrangement joins TRBV18 to TRBJ1-3; D call uncertain. Germline V gives CDR1 KGHSH, CDR2 LQKENI. V lost 2 bases to trimming and J lost 0 bases, with 17 bases between them. The CDR3 is 18 residues long. The CDR3, as DNA: TGTGCCAGCTCACCAATGTATGGGGATTTTGACTCTGGAAACACCATATATTTT. It encodes CASSPMYGDFDSGNTIYF.

The chain combines TRBV29-1 with TRBJ1-1, with a possible D match to TRBD1 (5 bases). The CDR3 extends over 11 amino acids. From germline, CDR1 is SQVTM and CDR2 ANQGSEA. V lost 4 bases and J lost 11, with 14 bases in between. Here the CDR3 reads CSVAGRLGAFF. DNA of the CDR3: TGCAGCGTTGCGGGACGCCTTGGGGCTTTCTTT.

V and J are TRBV7-6 and TRBJ2-1, with 7 bases lining up with TRBD1. After removal of 5 bases from V and 4 bases from J, the junction contained 5 bases not matched to a gene. Germline-derived CDR1 and CDR2 are SGHVS and FNYEAQ. CDR3 length equals 14 residues. The CDR3 DNA reads TGTGCCAGCAGCGACCGACAGGGTTACAATGAGCAGTTCTTC. This encodes CASSDRQGYNEQFF. Based on the CDR3 plus reference TRBV7-6 and TRBJ2-1, the full variable domain is GAGVSQSPRYKVTKRGQDVALRCDPISGHVSLYWYRQALGQGPEFLTYFNYEAQQDKSGLPNDRFSAERPEGSISTLTIQRTEQRDSAMYRCASSDRQGYNEQFFGPGTRLTVL.

This rearrangement joins TRBV27 to TRBJ2-3; 11 nucleotides match TRBD2. Unmatched junction bases numbered 8, after V lost 4 bases and J lost 2 bases. The CDR3 contains 17 residues. CDR1 is MNHEY and CDR2 is SMNVEV in the germline V gene (reference sequence). The CDR3 nucleotides read TGTGCCAGCAGTTCGGGCCTAGCGGGGGGCGTCACAGATACGCAGTATTTT. It codes for CASSSGLAGGVTDTQYF.

This chain links TRBV27 with TRBJ2-7, with TRBD1 matching over 7 bases. Germline V gives CDR1 MNHEY, CDR2 SMNVEV (reference sequence). The CDR3 runs 15 residues. Trimming at V came to 3 bases and at J to 5 bases, leaving 10 bases not matched to a gene. The CDR3 loop is CASSLGTDLGDEQYF. DNA for the CDR3: TGTGCCAGCAGTTTGGGGACAGACCTAGGGGACGAGCAGTACTTC.

The chain links TRBV4-1 to TRBJ2-7; weak D call: TRBD2 (7 bases). Per germline, CDR1 MGHRA and CDR2 YSYEKL. This CDR3 is built from 15 residues. V lost 3 bases to trimming and J lost 2 bases, with 14 bases between them. The CDR3 nucleotides read TGCGCCAGCAGCCAGTCAGAGGGGGGGACCTACGAGCAGTACTTC. This codes for CASSQSEGGTYEQYF.

The chain has TRBV11-2 and TRBJ1-1, with D maybe TRBD1 (5 bases). The CDR3 has 17 residues. The V end lost 5 bases, the J end lost 3 bases, and 22 bases lay between the germline ends. From germline, CDR1 is SGHAT and CDR2 FQNNGV. CDR3 bases: TGTGCCAGCAGCCTATATAAGTCAGGGCCCTTGGACACTGAAGCTTTCTTT. Its protein product is CASSLYKSGPLDTEAFF.

V and J are TRBV6-1 and TRBJ2-3, with D unresolved. Germline V lookup: CDR1 MNHNS, CDR2 SASEGT. The length of the CDR3 is 13 residues. Trimming stripped 0 bases from V and 4 bases from J, with 5 bases between. Written as DNA, the CDR3 is TGTGCCAGCAGTGAAGCGCCAGCAGATACGCAGTATTTT. This translates into CASSEAPADTQYF.